A selection of T cell receptor beta chains follows, all from one sample in a study of blood T cells in healthy people across ages. MiXCR, applied by TCRdb to the 5' RACE reads, yields one record per CDR3 protein. The data show about 1.6 million distinct CDR3 sequences, about 31% seen once. Sequenced: blood. These receptors came from a woman aged 30 to 39 in good health. The CDR3 runs from the conserved cysteine through the conserved F or W. A D gene is named only where the DNA matches it firmly. Size is stated for part of the rows, as once, few or many counts, or as a class when the clone is expanded.

TRBV5-5	.	.	TRBJ2-5	CASSWRTREIQYF	TGTGCCAGCAGCTGGAGAACGAGGGAGATCCAGTACTTC
TRBV29-1	few	TRBD1	TRBJ1-1	CSVGQGFMNTEAFF	TGCAGCGTCGGACAGGGGTTTATGAACACTGAAGCTTTCTTT
TRBV4-2	few	.	TRBJ2-1	CASSQVKGSMGNEQFF	TGTGCCAGCAGCCAAGTAAAGGGTAGCATGGGAAATGAGCAGTTCTTC
TRBV7-9	few	.	TRBJ2-1	CASSPRAPKGTWEQFF	TGTGCCAGCAGCCCCCGGGCGCCCAAGGGGACTTGGGAGCAGTTCTTC
TRBV10-3	few	TRBD2	TRBJ2-7	CAISESTSSFEQYF	TGTGCCATCAGTGAGTCGACTAGCTCATTCGAGCAGTACTTC
TRBV2	.	TRBD1	TRBJ2-1	CASSERDRAGEQFF	TGTGCCAGCAGTGAGAGGGACAGGGCGGGTGAGCAGTTCTTC
TRBV6-1	.	TRBD2	TRBJ2-1	CASSLPSGGFYEQFF	TGTGCCAGCAGTCTACCTAGCGGGGGTTTTTATGAGCAGTTCTTC
TRBV27	.	TRBD2	TRBJ2-1	CASSLYHNGGTSGRYNEQFF	TGTGCCAGCAGTTTATATCACAATGGGGGGACTAGCGGGAGGTACAATGAGCAGTTCTTC
TRBV10-3	.	.	TRBJ2-3	CAISPAPDTDTQYF	TGTGCCATCAGCCCGGCTCCTGACACAGATACGCAGTATTTT
TRBV5-5	many	.	TRBJ1-6	CASSLEQGLSPLHF	TGTGCCAGCAGCTTGGAACAGGGACTTTCACCCCTCCACTTT
TRBV2	many	.	TRBJ2-5	CASRGSQETQYF	TGTGCCAGCAGGGGCAGTCAAGAGACCCAGTACTTC
TRBV2	.	.	TRBJ1-4	CASSGISATNEKLFF	TGTGCCAGCAGCGGGATTTCTGCAACTAATGAAAAACTGTTTTTT
TRBV6-1	few	.	TRBJ2-7	CASSGGAWVVNEQYF	TGTGCCAGCAGTGGAGGGGCGTGGGTTGTGAACGAGCAGTACTTC
TRBV15	few	TRBD1	TRBJ2-1	CATSIGQGPHNEQFF	TGTGCCACCAGCATTGGACAGGGGCCACACAATGAGCAGTTCTTC
TRBV25-1	.	.	TRBJ2-1	CASSEWFGSRDEQFF	TGTGCCAGCAGTGAATGGTTCGGGAGCAGGGATGAGCAGTTCTTC
TRBV29-1	many	TRBD2	TRBJ2-7	CSARTAGVYEQYF	TGCAGCGCGAGGACAGCGGGAGTATACGAGCAGTACTTC
TRBV3-1	.	TRBD2	TRBJ2-3	CASSSSGLSTDTQYF	TGTGCCAGCAGCTCTAGCGGACTTAGCACAGATACGCAGTATTTT
TRBV28	.	.	TRBJ2-3	CASMKGGHYDTQYF	TGTGCCAGCATGAAGGGAGGTCATTATGATACGCAGTATTTT
TRBV5-1	.	.	TRBJ1-2	CASSSEFGGYTF	TGCGCCAGCAGCTCAGAATTCGGTGGCTACACCTTC
TRBV12-3/TRBV12-4	many	.	TRBJ1-5	CASSPMGRYQPQHF	TGTGCCAGCAGCCCCATGGGTAGATATCAGCCCCAGCATTTT
TRBV11-2	many	.	TRBJ2-3	CASSLVRRDRATQYF	TGTGCCAGCAGCTTAGTTCGGCGGGACCGGGCTACGCAGTATTTT
TRBV20-1	.	.	TRBJ2-1	CSALSSEQFF	TGCAGTGCTCTTAGTAGTGAGCAGTTCTTC
TRBV5-1	few	.	TRBJ2-5	CASSTTGTLQETQYF	TGCGCCAGCAGCACCACCGGGACACTACAAGAGACCCAGTACTTC
TRBV9	.	.	TRBJ2-6	CASSVVAISSGANVLTF	TGTGCCAGCAGCGTAGTGGCTATTAGCTCTGGGGCCAACGTCCTGACTTTC
TRBV7-2	.	.	TRBJ2-3	CASSLSGQTNTQYF	TGTGCCAGCAGCTTATCTGGGCAGACAAATACGCAGTATTTT
TRBV20-1	few	.	TRBJ1-4	CSANRDDEKLFF	TGCAGTGCAAACCGGGACGATGAAAAACTGTTTTTT
TRBV7-9	.	.	TRBJ1-2	CASSFLGDYGYTF	TGTGCCAGCAGCTTTTTAGGGGACTATGGCTACACCTTC
TRBV20-1	few	.	TRBJ2-5	CSATSWLRNQETQYF	TGCAGTGCTACCTCCTGGCTACGTAATCAAGAGACCCAGTACTTC
TRBV20-1	.	.	TRBJ1-5	CSAAGGGQPQHF	TGCAGTGCCGCCGGGGGGGGACAGCCCCAGCATTTT
TRBV11-1	.	TRBD2	TRBJ2-7	CASSPLAGVEYEQYF	TGTGCCAGCAGCCCCTTAGCGGGAGTGGAGTACGAGCAGTACTTC
TRBV14	.	TRBD2	TRBJ2-5	CANSQKTSGGTSQETQYF	TGTGCCAACAGCCAAAAGACTAGCGGGGGGACCTCCCAAGAGACCCAGTACTTC
TRBV7-2	few	TRBD2	TRBJ2-1	CASSLRTSGSYEQFF	TGTGCCAGCAGCCTCAGGACTAGCGGGAGTTATGAGCAGTTCTTC
TRBV3-1	.	TRBD2	TRBJ2-5	CASSQSGGYQETQYF	TGTGCCAGCAGCCAAAGCGGGGGGTATCAAGAGACCCAGTACTTC
TRBV11-2	.	.	TRBJ2-5	CASSLERSGGASETQYF	TGTGCCAGCAGCTTAGAACGATCTGGGGGCGCCTCAGAGACCCAGTACTTC
TRBV5-6	few	TRBD2	TRBJ2-6	CASSLFGGFRGANVLTF	TGTGCCAGCAGCTTGTTCGGGGGGTTTCGTGGGGCCAACGTCCTGACTTTC
TRBV15	.	TRBD1	TRBJ1-2	CATSSSGTVVYGYTF	TGTGCCACCAGCTCCTCCGGGACAGTTGTCTATGGCTACACCTTC
TRBV20-1	.	.	TRBJ2-5	CRAKAMETQYF	TGCAGGGCGAAGGCTATGGAGACCCAGTACTTC
TRBV20-1	few	.	TRBJ2-7	CSARIGVSKEQYF	TGCAGTGCTAGAATTGGGGTGTCTAAGGAGCAGTACTTC
TRBV2	.	.	TRBJ2-1	CASSDPRKLYNEQFF	TGTGCCAGCAGTGATCCACGGAAACTATACAATGAGCAGTTCTTC
TRBV7-9	.	TRBD2	TRBJ2-7	CASRNTATSGIYEQYF	TGTGCCAGCAGAAATACTGCGACTAGCGGGATTTACGAGCAGTACTTC
TRBV4-1	many	TRBD1	TRBJ2-1	CASSQTGIMRDEQFF	TGCGCCAGCAGCCAGACAGGGATAATGAGGGATGAGCAGTTCTTC
TRBV21-1	.	.	TRBJ2-7	CASSKVGADSYEQYF	TGTGCCAGCAGCAAAGTAGGGGCGGATTCCTACGAGCAGTACTTC
TRBV5-1	.	.	TRBJ1-2	CASSLDTPGGYTF	TGCGCCAGCAGCTTGGACACCCCAGGAGGCTACACCTTC
TRBV20-1	few	.	TRBJ2-3	CSARDREQASTDTQYF	TGCAGTGCTAGAGATCGCGAACAAGCGTCCACAGATACGCAGTATTTT
TRBV29-1	.	.	TRBJ2-2	CSVAYSTAGERFF	TGCAGCGTTGCATACAGTACCGCCGGGGAGCGGTTTTTT
TRBV30	.	.	TRBJ1-1	CAWSSGGWATEAFF	TGTGCCTGGAGCTCCGGGGGATGGGCCACTGAAGCTTTCTTT
TRBV9	few	.	TRBJ2-7	CASSAGGNGYEQYF	TGTGCCAGCAGCGCGGGGGGCAACGGTTACGAGCAGTACTTC
TRBV3-1	.	.	TRBJ2-6	CASSQSTGANVLTF	TGTGCCAGCAGCCAGTCCACTGGGGCCAACGTCCTGACTTTC
TRBV28	.	.	TRBJ1-1	CASSLGDRWNTEAFF	TGTGCCAGCAGCCTGGGGGATCGTTGGAACACTGAAGCTTTCTTT
TRBV5-4	few	.	TRBJ1-2	CASSLDLQNGGYTF	TGTGCCAGCAGCTTGGATCTACAGAATGGTGGCTACACCTTC
TRBV27	few	.	TRBJ2-7	CASHQWGSYEQYF	TGTGCCAGCCACCAATGGGGGTCCTACGAGCAGTACTTC
TRBV2	.	TRBD2	TRBJ2-1	CASRLAGGFGEQFF	TGTGCCAGCCGACTAGCGGGAGGGTTCGGTGAGCAGTTCTTC
TRBV5-1	many	TRBD1	TRBJ2-5	CASSLAPRGQGSTVAQYF	TGCGCCAGCAGCTTGGCCCCCCGAGGACAGGGGTCGACGGTTGCCCAGTACTTC
TRBV12-3/TRBV12-4	.	TRBD2	TRBJ2-4	CASTAAGENIQYF	TGTGCCAGCACTGCAGCGGGAGAAAACATTCAGTACTTC
TRBV7-3	.	TRBD1	TRBJ1-1	CASSPGQGFAEAFF	TGTGCCAGCAGCCCGGGACAGGGGTTCGCTGAAGCTTTCTTT
TRBV15	few	.	TRBJ1-2	CATSRQALVGYTF	TGTGCCACCAGCAGACAGGCTCTGGTTGGCTACACCTTC
TRBV4-1	.	TRBD1	TRBJ2-1	CASSQFFTRRGQEGEQFF	TGCGCCAGCAGCCAATTTTTTACCCGGCGGGGACAGGAGGGTGAGCAGTTCTTC